This section outlines one T cell receptor beta chain sequence together with its context. Its antigen is not known. Stimulation used 10 ug/mL lysate from CMV-infected fibroblasts. CD40L-negative CD69-negative CD45RO-high memory CD4+ T cells were sorted as populations depleted of antigen-responding cells. PBMCs were depleted of CD8+ T cells before stimulation. Sequencing used immunoSEQ version 4 in survey mode. The method was immunoSEQ multiplex PCR; TCRdb's version includes in-frame clones alone and lacks a portion of them. The sample has about 37,000 clones, approximately 80% seen once. The sample belongs to a study of persistence of HIV-infected CD4 T cells. Study as a whole: Donors had been on suppressive ART for a median of 8 years.

Per the germline V gene, CDR1 is SGHRS and CDR2 is YFSETQ. The CDR3 sequence is 15 residues long. The V gene end was trimmed by 7 bases and the J gene end by 1 base; junction bases not matched to a gene: 9. Study-wide findings and caveats: Bulk TCR data could not be restricted to HIV-1-infected CMV-responding cells.

The clonotype comes from an adult man with HIV who was CMV-seropositive. The J gene is TRBJ1-1, the V gene TRBV5-1, with 8 positions matching TRBD1. The sequenced sample was CD4+ T cells sorted from PBMCs after roughly 19-hour stimulation, obtained from a patient who received antiretroviral therapy. The CDR3 spells CASRTGSTANTEAFF. The CDR3 nucleotides read TGCGCCAGCCGGACAGGGAGTACGGCGAACACTGAAGCTTTCTTT.